The sequence of this TCR beta chain was determined in a study of T-cell reconstitution after alpha-beta-depleted transplantation in children. With V trimmed by 5 bases and J by 0 bases, 0 bases remained unmatched. The CDR3 loop spans 13 amino acids. CDR1 DFQATT and CDR2 SNEGSKA come from the germline V gene (reference sequence). Preparing the TCRbeta library involved the use of unique molecular identifiers. TCRdb processed the PCR reads anew with MiXCR; each CDR3 protein has one entry. Here the sample spans 300,000 to 350,000 distinct CDR3 sequences, 15% to 20% being singletons. The table lists this clonotype with a few counts.

The chain uses TRBV20-1 and TRBJ2-7, with TRBD2 identical over 11 bases. The starting material was PBMCs, mostly from graft donor cells, obtained 360 days after TCRalphabeta/CD19-depleted stem cell transplant. This clonotype originated in a male patient between 2 and 9 years old who had a stem cell transplant for acute lymphoblastic leukemia, so the T cells may come from the graft donor. The CDR3 loop is CSAGTSGSYEQYF. CDR3 nucleotides: TGCAGTGCTGGGACTAGCGGCTCCTACGAGCAGTACTTC.